This is a list of T cell receptor beta chains from one sample in a study of blood T cells in healthy people across ages. TCRdb re-derived calls from the 5' RACE reads in MiXCR, one entry per CDR3 protein. The table has some 670,000 distinct CDR3 sequences, around 50% seen once; the top ten hold roughly 13%. The material sequenced was blood. These receptors all come from a woman aged 80 or older in good health. Each CDR3 is given with its conserved first and last residue. Fields, in order: V gene, clone size, D gene, CDR3 length, J gene, CDR3 DNA, CDR3 protein. The D gene is left open where the match is weak. A clone size is listed for some rows: how often the clone was seen (once, few, many), or a class if it is expanded.

TRBV12-3/TRBV12-4	many	.	15	TRBJ2-1	TGTGCCAGCAGTTTCTTACGAGGGGGAGGATATGAGCAGTTCTTC	CASSFLRGGGYEQFF
TRBV28	many	TRBD2	16	TRBJ2-3	TGTGCCAGCACCTCTCTTGGCGGGAGAGGGGCAGATACGCAGTATTTT	CASTSLGGRGADTQYF
TRBV30	.	.	14	TRBJ2-2	TGTGCCTGGGGCCCTAGGGGGGAGAGGGGGGAGCTGTTTTTT	CAWGPRGERGELFF
TRBV7-2	.	.	12	TRBJ2-4	TGTGCCAGCAGCCGGGATCTACGAGAGCAGTACTTC	CASSRDLREQYF
TRBV12-3/TRBV12-4	.	.	15	TRBJ2-1	TGTGCCAGCGGTAGTAGCTCGGCATCGCCCAATGAGCAGTTCTTC	CASGSSSASPNEQFF
TRBV20-1	.	.	14	TRBJ1-5	TGCAGTGCTCTCCCCGACGCGATGTATCAGCCCCAGCATTTT	CSALPDAMYQPQHF
TRBV28	.	.	14	TRBJ2-2	TGTGCCAGCACCCACCCAGGGGGGGACGGGGAGCAGTTTTTT	CASTHPGGDGEQFF
TRBV20-1	few	.	15	TRBJ1-6	TGCAGTGCTCCGGACGGATCCTCTTATAATTCACCCCTCCACTTT	CSAPDGSSYNSPLHF
TRBV7-9	.	.	13	TRBJ2-5	TGTGCCAGCAGCTTTCTGACCCCAGCAGAGCAGTACTTC	CASSFLTPAEQYF
TRBV28	.	TRBD2	13	TRBJ2-1	TGTGCCAGCGAGCGGGGGCAGTACAATGAGCAGTTCTTC	CASERGQYNEQFF
TRBV30	.	.	15	TRBJ2-7	TGTGCCTGGGCCTGGGACACAGCCAAATCCTACGAGCAGTACTTC	CAWAWDTAKSYEQYF
TRBV4-1	many	TRBD1	15	TRBJ1-6	TGCGCCAGCAGCCTGATACGGACAGGAGGGTCACCCCTCCACTTT	CASSLIRTGGSPLHF
TRBV20-1	many	.	14	TRBJ1-2	TGCAGTGCCCCGACCCGACAGAGTGACTATGGCTACACCTTC	CSAPTRQSDYGYTF
TRBV12-3/TRBV12-4	many	.	15	TRBJ1-2	TGTGCCAGCAGTGCCCCTCATGGGGCTGGCTATGGCTACACCTTC	CASSAPHGAGYGYTF
TRBV7-3	few	TRBD1	16	TRBJ2-1	TGTGCCAGCAGCCCCCAAGGGACAGGGGGCTACAATGAGCAGTTCTTC	CASSPQGTGGYNEQFF
TRBV7-9	.	.	13	TRBJ2-3	TGTGCCAGCAGGGACGTTCCGAAAGATACGCAGTATTTT	CASRDVPKDTQYF
TRBV3-1	once	.	15	TRBJ2-1	TGTGCCAGCAGCCACAGATTGGGGCAAGGGAATGAGCAGTTCTTC	CASSHRLGQGNEQFF
TRBV10-3	few	TRBD1	14	TRBJ1-4	TGTGCCATCAGCAAGGGACAGGGGTTTGAAAAACTGTTTTTT	CAISKGQGFEKLFF
TRBV6-5	many	.	13	TRBJ1-1	TGTGCCAGCAGTTACCCCCCCAACACTGAAGCTTTCTTT	CASSYPPNTEAFF
TRBV29-1	many	TRBD1	14	TRBJ1-2	TGCAGCGTTCTCGGACAGGGAGCCAACTATGGCTACACCTTC	CSVLGQGANYGYTF
TRBV4-2	.	.	13	TRBJ2-1	TGTGCCAGCAGTCAGGAAGGTGGCGATGAGCAGTTCTTC	CASSQEGGDEQFF
TRBV7-3	.	.	15	TRBJ1-1	TGTGCCAGGTCCGCGGAGCGAGCGAGGAACACTGAAGCTTTCTTT	CARSAERARNTEAFF
TRBV15	.	TRBD2	17	TRBJ2-7	TGTGCCACCAGCAGAGATAGAACTAGCGGCCTCTCCTACGAGCAGTACTTC	CATSRDRTSGLSYEQYF
TRBV29-1	.	TRBD1	13	TRBJ1-1	TGCAGCGTAAAAACAGGGGGGAACACTGAAGCTTTCTTT	CSVKTGGNTEAFF
TRBV6-1	.	.	15	TRBJ1-1	TGTGCCAGCAGTGATGGGGGACGGGTGAACACTGAAGCTTTCTTT	CASSDGGRVNTEAFF
TRBV20-1	.	.	12	TRBJ2-1	TGCAGTGCTAGAAAACGGAACAATGAGCAGTTCTTC	CSARKRNNEQFF
TRBV6-2/TRBV6-3	.	TRBD2	16	TRBJ2-1	TGTGCCAGCATAAGAGGGACTAGCGGGGCCTACAATGAGCAGTTCTTC	CASIRGTSGAYNEQFF
TRBV12-3/TRBV12-4	.	.	14	TRBJ1-5	TGTGCCAGCAGTTTCGCGGGCGGCAATCAGCCCCAGCATTTT	CASSFAGGNQPQHF
TRBV20-1	.	.	13	TRBJ2-5	TGCAGTGCTAGACAGGGATTCCAAGAGGCCCAGTACTTC	CSARQGFQEAQYF
TRBV2	many	.	16	TRBJ2-3	TGTGCCAGCAGTGAATTTGAAGCGGTAAACGGGGATACGCAGTATTTT	CASSEFEAVNGDTQYF
TRBV11-2	once	.	15	TRBJ1-4	TGTGCCAGCAGCTCGAGGGTTGCAACTAATGAAAAACTGTTTTTT	CASSSRVATNEKLFF
TRBV3-1	.	TRBD1	16	TRBJ2-1	TGTGCCAGCAGCCCCGCCGGGACAGGGGGTATCAATGAGCAGTTCTTC	CASSPAGTGGINEQFF